These 22 T cell receptor beta chains came from one sample sequenced in a study of blood T cells in healthy people across ages (dated by TCRdb to the mid-2010s). The library was generated by 5' RACE. Sequencing relied on an Illumina HiSeq 2500. The second PCR ran for roughly 7 to 11 cycles and used a J-beta primer mix along with a sample-barcoded 5' primer. The raw public reads went through TCRdb reprocessing: fastp at Q25, MiXCR clone calling, in-frame beta chains kept. Under each unique CDR3 protein, matching rows form one entry showing the most common genes and DNA. The sample data list approximately 1.5 million distinct CDR3 sequences, and around 40% of these were observed just once. In total, the top ten clones hold 4% of the sample. The sequenced sample was blood. The receptors here all came from a woman aged 18 to 35 in good health.

This sequence joins TRBV12-3 or TRBV12-4 and TRBJ1-4; D remains ambiguous. V gave up 4 bases and J gave up 5 bases, with 11 bases separating them. This CDR3 has 14 residues. For the CDR3, the DNA is TGTGCCAGCAGTTCCGGACTGCGAAATGAAAAACTGTTTTTT. As protein: CASSSGLRNEKLFF.

The chain joins TRBV6-2 or TRBV6-3 to TRBJ2-7; no firm D call. There are 12 residues in the CDR3. Germline V lookup: CDR1 MNHEY, CDR2 SVGEGT. V lost 6 bases, J lost 2 bases, and 8 bases lay in between. The CDR3 coding sequence is TGTGCCAGCAGATATGGGGCCTACGAGCAGTACTTC. This translates into CASRYGAYEQYF.

This clonotype was detected once. The chain uses TRBV11-2 and TRBJ2-7; tentatively, D is TRBD2 (5 bases). CDR1 and CDR2 from the germline V gene are SGHAT and FQNNGV. V lost 5 bases, J lost 2 bases, and 13 bases lay in between. This CDR3 has 14 amino acids. The CDR3 reads CASSGRFGTYEQYF. In DNA form, the CDR3 reads TGTGCCAGCAGCGGACGATTCGGGACCTACGAGCAGTACTTC.

This clonotype appeared a single time. The V call is TRBV10-3, the J call TRBJ1-2; a possible D gene is TRBD1 (5 bases). V was cut by 7 bases and J by 2 bases, with 11 bases left in between. Germline CDR1 reads ENHRY; CDR2 reads SYGVKD. The CDR3 has 13 amino acids. CDR3 nucleotides: TGTGCCATCAAGGACAACAACAACTATGGCTACACCTTC. Its protein is CAIKDNNNYGYTF.

Only one count was recorded for this clonotype. The chain has TRBV20-1 and TRBJ2-3; D remains ambiguous. V was pared by 1 base and J by 0 bases, with 11 bases between. The germline V gene has CDR1 DFQATT and CDR2 SNEGSKA (reference sequence). There are 15 residues in the CDR3. The CDR3 nucleotides are TGCAGTGCTAGAGGGCCTCCCGGGAGCACAGATACGCAGTATTTT. Its protein product is CSARGPPGSTDTQYF.

J is TRBJ2-5 and V is TRBV15; TRBD1 aligns across 9 bases. Germline CDR1 LNHNV, CDR2 YYDKDF (reference sequence). V was clipped by 1 base and J by 5 bases; unmatched bases: 8. This CDR3 has 16 amino acids. CDR3 in DNA: TGTGCCACCAGCAGAGGGCCGAGACAGGGGGTTGAGACCCAGTACTTC. Its translation: CATSRGPRQGVETQYF.

This clonotype has more than one count but fewer than ten. The J gene is TRBJ2-7, the V gene TRBV20-1; 9 nucleotides align to TRBD2. Germline CDR1 is DFQATT and CDR2 is SNEGSKA (reference sequence). This CDR3 has 11 amino acids. V was clipped by 6 bases and J by 5 bases; unmatched bases: 2. CDR3 protein: CSAGLANEQYF. In DNA form, the CDR3 reads TGCAGTGCCGGACTAGCGAACGAGCAGTACTTC.

This sequence joins TRBV7-2 and TRBJ2-3; weak D call: TRBD2 (6 bases). V was trimmed by 5 bases and J by 9 bases, leaving 15 bases between them. This CDR3 is 13 amino acids long. The germline V gene has CDR1 SGHTA and CDR2 FQGNSA. In DNA form, the CDR3 reads TGTGCCAGCAGCCCGGACCCGGGGGAGACGCAGTATTTT. As protein: CASSPDPGETQYF.

The CDR3 sequence: CASKDGLSYGYTF. The CDR3 region has the DNA TGTGCCAGCAAGGACGGCCTCTCATATGGCTACACCTTC. This sequence joins TRBV7-9 and TRBJ1-2, with D unresolved. This CDR3 comprises 13 residues. CDR1 and CDR2 (germline): SEHNR, FQNEAQ (reference sequence). V lost 7 bases to trimming and J lost 5 bases, with 14 bases between them.

The chain links TRBV24-1 to TRBJ1-5; D gene ambiguous. The CDR3 is 16 amino acids. The V gene lost 5 bases and the J gene lost 7 bases, with 20 bases spanning the gap. CDR1 KGHDR and CDR2 SFDVKD come from the germline V gene. The CDR3 here is CATSVSLGWRTQPQHF. Here the CDR3 DNA reads TGTGCCACCAGTGTCAGTCTAGGGTGGCGGACCCAGCCCCAGCATTTT.

The rearrangement uses TRBV6-6 and TRBJ2-1; tentatively, D is TRBD2 (7 bases). This CDR3 region has 14 residues. V lost 9 bases, J lost 9 bases, and 21 bases lay in between. The germline V gene encodes CDR1 MNHNY and CDR2 SVGAGI (reference sequence). The CDR3 DNA follows: TGTGCCAGTGGGGGAGGGGGGTCTGTGTTTGAGCAGTTCTTC. Translated, it gives CASGGGGSVFEQFF.

This chain links TRBV24-1 with TRBJ2-3; D possibly corresponds to TRBD2 (7 bases). This CDR3 spans 17 amino acids. The germline V and J ends were trimmed by 1 base and 2 bases, with 15 bases remaining between them. Germline loops: CDR1 KGHDR, CDR2 SFDVKD. For the CDR3, the DNA is TGTGCCACCAGTGATTTTTTGGGGGGGCTCAACACAGATACGCAGTATTTT. Protein: CATSDFLGGLNTDTQYF.

This clonotype was observed once. The chain employs TRBV5-1 and TRBJ2-6; either TRBD1 or TRBD2 may fit D (5 bases each). This CDR3 spans 15 amino acids. Germline V gene lookup returns CDR1 SGHRS and CDR2 YFSETQ. V shed 7 bases and J shed 7 bases, with 18 bases lying between them. CDR3 nucleotide sequence: TGCGCCAGCGGACAACCACGGGGCACAGCCAACGTCCTGACTTTC. It encodes CASGQPRGTANVLTF.

This clonotype has a handful of counts. Being one base from a much bigger clone, this may be a read error. This chain uses TRBV2 with TRBJ2-3; no reliable D call. The CDR3 has 14 amino acids. Germline V lookup: CDR1 SNHLY, CDR2 FYNNEI. Trimming removed 4 bases from V and 0 bases from J, with 8 bases in between. Here the CDR3 DNA reads TGTGCCAGCAGTGGACTGGGAAGCACAGATACGCAGTATTTT. It yields the protein CASSGLGSTDTQYF. The full variable domain, in which reference TRBV2 and TRBJ2-3 provide the parts outside the CDR3, is EPEVTQTPSHQVTQMGQEVILRCVPISNHLYFYWYRQILGQKVEFLVSFYNNEISEKSEIFDDQFSVERPDGSNFTLKIRSTKLEDSAMYFCASSGLGSTDTQYFGPGTRLTVL.

There are a few counts of this clonotype. The chain is built from TRBV5-4 and TRBJ2-3; no clear D gene. V was pared by 0 bases and J by 0 bases, with 11 bases between. From germline, CDR1 is SGHNT and CDR2 YYREEE (reference sequence). The CDR3 has 16 amino acids. CDR3 protein: CASSLARLPSTDTQYF. The DNA of the CDR3 is TGTGCCAGCAGCTTGGCCAGGCTACCCAGCACAGATACGCAGTATTTT.

This sequence joins TRBV20-1 and TRBJ2-3, with D tentatively TRBD2 (7 bases). With 1 base removed from V and 0 bases from J, the gap between germline ends came to 14 bases. Per the germline V gene, CDR1 is DFQATT and CDR2 is SNEGSKA (reference sequence). The CDR3 runs to 16 residues. The CDR3 loop is CSARVIRGASTDTQYF. The DNA of the CDR3 is TGCAGTGCTAGAGTAATCCGGGGGGCCAGCACAGATACGCAGTATTTT.

This clonotype appeared a few times. The chain carries TRBV6-6 and TRBJ2-3; TRBD2 is a possible D gene (5 bases). The CDR3 is made up of 13 amino acids. Germline CDR1 reads MNHNY; CDR2 reads SVGAGI (reference sequence). Trimming left V 8 bases short and J 9 bases short, with 18 bases between. The CDR3 DNA reads TGTGCCAGCGAGTTAAGGCCGACGGGGACGCAGTATTTT. This translates into CASELRPTGTQYF.

The chain couples TRBV7-2 to TRBJ2-7; 7 bases fit TRBD1. V was pared by 3 bases and J by 1 base, with 9 bases of the junction left unmatched. The CDR3 loop spans 16 amino acids. The germline V gene encodes CDR1 SGHTA and CDR2 FQGNSA. CDR3 sequence reads: CASSFYRGSPSYEQYF. The CDR3 DNA is TGTGCCAGCAGCTTTTACAGGGGAAGCCCTTCCTACGAGCAGTACTTC.

This clonotype appeared a few times. The CDR3: CSVGLRFDAFF. CDR3 nucleotide sequence: TGCAGCGTAGGCTTAAGGTTCGATGCTTTCTTT. This chain joins TRBV29-1 and TRBJ1-1; D is ambiguous. The germline V gene encodes CDR1 SQVTM and CDR2 ANQGSEA. Between the trimmed V and J ends, which lost 6 bases and 11 bases, there was a span of 16 bases. The CDR3 sequence is 11 residues long.

The chain links TRBV7-9 to TRBJ1-1; D ambiguous. The CDR3 spans 13 residues. In germline, CDR1 is SEHNR, CDR2 FQNEAQ (reference sequence). With 5 bases removed from V and 7 bases from J, the gap between germline ends came to 14 bases. CDR3: CASSRSGVIEAFF. CDR3 nucleotide sequence: TGTGCCAGCAGCCGAAGTGGGGTTATTGAAGCTTTCTTT.

There are a few counts of this clonotype. The chain links TRBV12-3 or TRBV12-4 to TRBJ1-1; D remains ambiguous. This CDR3 contains 14 residues. Trimming stripped 7 bases from V and 0 bases from J, with 12 bases between. The CDR3 sequence: CASIYSGVNTEAFF. CDR3 sequence (DNA): TGTGCCAGCATCTACAGCGGAGTGAACACTGAAGCTTTCTTT.

This chain uses TRBV12-3 or TRBV12-4 with TRBJ2-1, with TRBD2 identical over 10 bases. The assigned J gene may be wrong: the sequence end matches TRBJ2-7 better. The CDR3 is 16 amino acids. The CDR3 sequence is CASSRSGGDSYNEQYF. The CDR3 DNA follows: TGTGCCAGCAGTCGGAGCGGGGGGGACTCCTACAATGAGCAGTACTTC.